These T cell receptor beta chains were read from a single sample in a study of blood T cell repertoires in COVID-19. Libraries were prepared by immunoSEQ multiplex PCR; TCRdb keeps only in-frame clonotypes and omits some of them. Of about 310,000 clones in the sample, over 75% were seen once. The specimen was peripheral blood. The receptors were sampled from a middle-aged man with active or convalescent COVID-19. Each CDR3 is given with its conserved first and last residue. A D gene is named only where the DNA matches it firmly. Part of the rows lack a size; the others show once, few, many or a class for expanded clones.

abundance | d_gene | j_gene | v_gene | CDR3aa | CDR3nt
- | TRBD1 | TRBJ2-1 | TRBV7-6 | CASSLGPTGSSSWSQFF | TGTGCCAGCAGCTTAGGCCCGACAGGGTCTTCTTCCTGGTCTCAGTTCTTC
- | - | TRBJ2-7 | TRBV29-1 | CSVIVLVAYYEQYF | TGCAGCGTGATTGTATTGGTCGCGTACTACGAGCAGTACTTC
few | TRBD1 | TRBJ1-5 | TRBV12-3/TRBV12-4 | CASSLTGEQPQHF | TGTGCCAGCAGTTTAACAGGGGAACAGCCCCAGCATTTT
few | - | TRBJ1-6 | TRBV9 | CASSPVRGSPLHF | TGTGCCAGCAGCCCAGTCCGAGGCTCACCCCTCCACTTT
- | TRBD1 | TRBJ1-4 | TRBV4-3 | CASSQARDRENEKLFF | TGCGCCAGCAGCCAAGCCCGGGACAGGGAAAATGAAAAACTGTTTTTT
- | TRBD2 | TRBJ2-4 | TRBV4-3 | CASSPTSSGHLAKNIQYF | TGCGCCAGCAGCCCTACGAGTAGCGGGCACCTAGCCAAAAACATTCAGTACTTC
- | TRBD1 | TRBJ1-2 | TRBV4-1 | CASSQGPGGALGGYTF | TGCGCCAGCAGCCAAGGCCCAGGGGGCGCTTTAGGGGGCTACACCTTC
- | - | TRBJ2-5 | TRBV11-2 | CASTFDTLTQYF | TGTGCCAGCACCTTTGACACCCTGACCCAGTACTTC
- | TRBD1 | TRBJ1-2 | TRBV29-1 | CSVVGTGYGYTF | TGCAGCGTTGTTGGGACAGGCTATGGCTACACCTTC
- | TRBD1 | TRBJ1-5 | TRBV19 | CASSTQGDQPQHF | TGTGCCAGTAGTACACAGGGGGATCAGCCCCAGCATTTT
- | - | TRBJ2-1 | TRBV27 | CASSFTGFPYSYNEQFF | TGTGCCAGCAGTTTCACAGGGTTTCCTTACTCCTACAATGAGCAGTTCTTC
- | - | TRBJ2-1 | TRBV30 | CAWSPYYNEQFF | TGTGCCTGGAGTCCGTACTACAATGAGCAGTTCTTC
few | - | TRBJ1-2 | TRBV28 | CASSLGTGKNYGYTF | TGTGCCAGCAGTTTAGGTACAGGGAAAAACTATGGCTACACCTTC
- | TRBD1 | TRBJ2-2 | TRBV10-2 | CASSDVGQGYTGELFF | TGCGCCAGCAGTGACGTAGGACAGGGTTACACCGGGGAGCTGTTTTTT
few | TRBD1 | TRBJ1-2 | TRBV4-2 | CASSQDRTGVRSNYGYTF | TGTGCCAGCAGCCAAGATCGGACAGGGGTCCGTTCTAACTATGGCTACACCTTC